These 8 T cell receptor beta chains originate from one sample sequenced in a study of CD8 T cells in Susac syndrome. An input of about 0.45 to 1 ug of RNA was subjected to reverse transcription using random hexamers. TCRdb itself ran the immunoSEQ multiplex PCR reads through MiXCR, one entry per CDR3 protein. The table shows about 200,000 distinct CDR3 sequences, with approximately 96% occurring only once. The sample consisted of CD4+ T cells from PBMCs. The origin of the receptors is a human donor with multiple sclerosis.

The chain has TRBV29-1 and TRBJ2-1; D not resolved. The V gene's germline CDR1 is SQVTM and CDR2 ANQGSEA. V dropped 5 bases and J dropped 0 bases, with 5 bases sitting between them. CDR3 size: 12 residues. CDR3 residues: CSVSSSYNEQFF. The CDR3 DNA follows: TGCAGCGTTTCAAGCTCCTACAATGAGCAGTTCTTC.

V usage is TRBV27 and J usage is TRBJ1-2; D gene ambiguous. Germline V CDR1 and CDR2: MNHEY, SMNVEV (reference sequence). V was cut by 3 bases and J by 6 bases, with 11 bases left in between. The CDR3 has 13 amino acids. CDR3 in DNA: TGTGCCAGCAGTTTCGATGGAGTGGATGGCTACACCTTC. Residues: CASSFDGVDGYTF.

The CDR3 region has the DNA TGTGCCAGCAGCCCGAATAATTCACCCCTCCACTTT. This codes for CASSPNNSPLHF. The chain is built from TRBV3-1 and TRBJ1-6; D is undetermined. Trimming removed 4 bases from V and 5 bases from J, with 3 bases in between. The length of the CDR3 is 12 residues. Germline CDR1 is LGHDT and CDR2 is YNNKEL (reference sequence).

In DNA form, the CDR3 reads TGTGCCAGCAGTAGGGACAGTGGGAACTATGGCTACACCTTC. The encoded protein is CASSRDSGNYGYTF. This chain uses TRBV7-9 with TRBJ1-2; TRBD1 agrees at 7 bases. Trimming at V came to 6 bases and at J to 2 bases, leaving 6 bases not matched to a gene. This CDR3 region has 14 residues. Germline V CDR1 and CDR2: SEHNR, FQNEAQ (reference sequence). Using reference TRBV7-9 and TRBJ1-2 for the parts outside the CDR3, the full variable domain is DTGVSQNPRHKITKRGQNVTFRCDPISEHNRLYWYRQTLGQGPEFLTYFQNEAQLEKSRLLSDRFSAERPKGSFSTLEIQRTEQGDSAMYLCASSRDSGNYGYTFGSGTRLTVV.

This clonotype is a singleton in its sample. This CDR3 reads CASSTGARGSNQPQHF. The CDR3 bases are TGTGCCAGCAGTACAGGGGCGCGAGGGAGCAATCAGCCCCAGCATTTT. V gene TRBV6-2 or TRBV6-3 combines with J gene TRBJ1-5, with 7 bases lining up with TRBD1. Germline V gene sequence: CDR1 MNHEY, CDR2 SVGEGT. CDR3 size: 16 residues. The trim removed 5 bases at V and 1 base at J, leaving 8 bases unmatched.

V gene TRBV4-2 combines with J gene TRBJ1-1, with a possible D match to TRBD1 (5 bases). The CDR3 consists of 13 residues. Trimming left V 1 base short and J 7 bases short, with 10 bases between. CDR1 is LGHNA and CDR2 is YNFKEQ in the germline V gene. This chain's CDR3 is CASSQGRVDEAFF. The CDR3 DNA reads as TGTGCCAGCAGCCAAGGCAGGGTGGATGAAGCTTTCTTT.

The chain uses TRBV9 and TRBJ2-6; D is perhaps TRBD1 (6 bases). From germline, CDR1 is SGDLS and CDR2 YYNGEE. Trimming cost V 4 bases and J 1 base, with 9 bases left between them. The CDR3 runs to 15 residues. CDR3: CASSPGTSGANVLTF. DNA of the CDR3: TGTGCCAGCAGCCCGGGGACATCTGGGGCCAACGTCCTGACTTTC.

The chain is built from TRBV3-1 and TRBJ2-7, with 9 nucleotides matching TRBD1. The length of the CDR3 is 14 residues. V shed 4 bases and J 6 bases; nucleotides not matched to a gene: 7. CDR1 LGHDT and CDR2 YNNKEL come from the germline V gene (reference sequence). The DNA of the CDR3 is TGTGCCAGCAGCCCCCGGGACAGGGAGGCCGAGCAGTACTTC. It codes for CASSPRDREAEQYF.